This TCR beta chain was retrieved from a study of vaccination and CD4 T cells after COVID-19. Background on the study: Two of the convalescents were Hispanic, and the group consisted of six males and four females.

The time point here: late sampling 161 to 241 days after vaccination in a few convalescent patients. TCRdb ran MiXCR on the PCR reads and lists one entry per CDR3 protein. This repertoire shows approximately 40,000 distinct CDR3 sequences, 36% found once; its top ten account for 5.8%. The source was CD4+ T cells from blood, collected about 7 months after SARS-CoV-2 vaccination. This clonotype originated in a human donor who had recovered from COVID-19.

CDR3 coding DNA: TGTGCCAGCGAAACCCCGGCCCGGGTGCAGTCACCCCTCCACTTT. Protein sequence: CASETPARVQSPLHF. The V gene is TRBV28, the J gene TRBJ1-6; D remains unclear. V shed 8 bases and J shed 10 bases, with 21 bases lying between them. This CDR3 spans 15 amino acids. Germline-derived CDR1 and CDR2 are MDHEN and SYDVKM.